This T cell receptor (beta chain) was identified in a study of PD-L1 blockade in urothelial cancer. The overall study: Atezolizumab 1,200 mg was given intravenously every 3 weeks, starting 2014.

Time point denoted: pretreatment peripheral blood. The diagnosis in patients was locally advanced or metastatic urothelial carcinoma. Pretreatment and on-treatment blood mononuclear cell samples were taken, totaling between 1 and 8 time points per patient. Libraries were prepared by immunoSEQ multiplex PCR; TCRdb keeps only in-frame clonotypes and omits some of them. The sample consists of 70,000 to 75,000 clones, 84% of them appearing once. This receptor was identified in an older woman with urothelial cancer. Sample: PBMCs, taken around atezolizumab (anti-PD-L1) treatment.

DNA for the CDR3: TGTGCCAGCAGTCCGGCGGGAGGGCCCTACTACAATGAGCAGTTCTTC. Translation: CASSPAGGPYYNEQFF. The chain carries TRBV28 and TRBJ2-1; 9 nucleotides agree with TRBD2. The ends lost 5 bases at V and 3 bases at J; junction bases unmatched: 8. The CDR3 is 16 residues long. Per germline, CDR1 MDHEN and CDR2 SYDVKM.